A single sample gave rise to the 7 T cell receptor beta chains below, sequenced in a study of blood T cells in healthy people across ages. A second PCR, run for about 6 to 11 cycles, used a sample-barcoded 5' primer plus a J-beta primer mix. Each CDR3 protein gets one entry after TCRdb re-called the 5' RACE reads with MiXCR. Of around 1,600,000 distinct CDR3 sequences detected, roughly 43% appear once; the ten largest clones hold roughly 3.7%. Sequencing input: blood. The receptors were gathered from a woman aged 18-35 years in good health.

This chain's CDR3 is CSVRDRAGGYTF. CDR3 nucleotides: TGCAGTGTTAGGGACAGGGCAGGAGGCTACACCTTC. The chain has TRBV20-1 and TRBJ1-2; 9 bases align to TRBD1. Trimming cost V 7 bases and J 8 bases; bases outside gene matches: 8. This CDR3 comprises 12 residues. Germline V lookup: CDR1 DFQATT, CDR2 SNEGSKA (reference sequence).

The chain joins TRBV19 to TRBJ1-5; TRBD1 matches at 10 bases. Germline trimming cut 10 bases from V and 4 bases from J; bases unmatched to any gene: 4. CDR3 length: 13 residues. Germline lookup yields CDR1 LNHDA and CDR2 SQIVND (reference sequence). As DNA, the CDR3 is TGTGCCATTCGACAGGGGGCTAATCAGCCCCAGCATTTT. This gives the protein CAIRQGANQPQHF.

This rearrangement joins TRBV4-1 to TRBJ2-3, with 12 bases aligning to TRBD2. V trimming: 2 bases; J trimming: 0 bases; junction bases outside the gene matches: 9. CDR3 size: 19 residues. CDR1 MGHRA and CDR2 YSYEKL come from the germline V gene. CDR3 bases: TGCGCCAGCAGCCAATACCCTCGGACTAGCGGGGATAGCACAGATACGCAGTATTTT. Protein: CASSQYPRTSGDSTDTQYF.

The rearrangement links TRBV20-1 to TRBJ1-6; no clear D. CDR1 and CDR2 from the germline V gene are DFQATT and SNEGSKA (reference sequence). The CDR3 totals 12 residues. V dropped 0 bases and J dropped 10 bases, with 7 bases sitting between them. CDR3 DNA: TGCAGTGCTAGAGAGATTGGATCACCCCTCCACTTT. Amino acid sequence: CSAREIGSPLHF.

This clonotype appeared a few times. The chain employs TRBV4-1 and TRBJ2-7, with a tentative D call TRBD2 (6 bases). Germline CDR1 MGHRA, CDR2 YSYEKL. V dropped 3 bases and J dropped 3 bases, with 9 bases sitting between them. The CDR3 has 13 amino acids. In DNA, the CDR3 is TGCGCCAGCAGCCAGCTAGCGTACTACGAGCAGTACTTC. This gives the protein CASSQLAYYEQYF.

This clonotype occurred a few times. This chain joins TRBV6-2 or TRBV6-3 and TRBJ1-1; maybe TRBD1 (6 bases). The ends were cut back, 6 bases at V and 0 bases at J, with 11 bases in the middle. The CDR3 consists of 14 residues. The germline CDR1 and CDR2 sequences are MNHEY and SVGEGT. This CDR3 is CASSNRAVNTEAFF. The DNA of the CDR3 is TGTGCCAGCAGCAACAGGGCGGTGAACACTGAAGCTTTCTTT.

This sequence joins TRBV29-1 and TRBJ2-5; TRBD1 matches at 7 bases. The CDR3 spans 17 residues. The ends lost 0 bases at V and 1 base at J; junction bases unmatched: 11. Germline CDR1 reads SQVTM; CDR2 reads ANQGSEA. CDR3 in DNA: TGCAGCGTTGAAGATGGCCCCCGACAGGGACCCCAAGAGACCCAGTACTTC. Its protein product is CSVEDGPRQGPQETQYF.